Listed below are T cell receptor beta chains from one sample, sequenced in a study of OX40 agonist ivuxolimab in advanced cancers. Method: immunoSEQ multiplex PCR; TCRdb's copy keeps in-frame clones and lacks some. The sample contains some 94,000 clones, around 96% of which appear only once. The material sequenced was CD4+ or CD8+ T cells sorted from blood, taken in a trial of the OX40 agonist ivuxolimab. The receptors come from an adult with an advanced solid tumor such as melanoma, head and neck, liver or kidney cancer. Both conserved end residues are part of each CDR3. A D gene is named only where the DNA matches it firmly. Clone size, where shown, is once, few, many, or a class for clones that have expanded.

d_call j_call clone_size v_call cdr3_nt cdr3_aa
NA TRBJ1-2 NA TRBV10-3 TGTGCCATCAGTGAGTCATGGACGGATGGAGATGGCTACACCTTC CAISESWTDGDGYTF
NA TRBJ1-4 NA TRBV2 TGTGCCAGCAGTGATTGGCAGGGTGGCGAAAAACTGTTTTTT CASSDWQGGEKLFF
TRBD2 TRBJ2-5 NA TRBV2 TGTGCCAGCAGTGAGTGGGAGGGCCTTAGAGGCGAGACCCAGTACTTC CASSEWEGLRGETQYF
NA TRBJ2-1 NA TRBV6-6 TGTGCCAGCAATCAAATGCCCTACAATGAGCAGTTCTTC CASNQMPYNEQFF
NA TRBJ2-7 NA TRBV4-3 TGCGCCAGCAGCCAAGATAGCGAGCAGTACTTC CASSQDSEQYF
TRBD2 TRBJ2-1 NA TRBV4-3 TGCGCCAGCAGCATACGACTAGCGGGAGAATATGAGCAGTTCTTC CASSIRLAGEYEQFF
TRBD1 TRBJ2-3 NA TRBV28 TGTGCCAGCAGTTTAGGGACAGGGGGGACGGGGGCCGCCACAGATACGCAGTATTTT CASSLGTGGTGAATDTQYF
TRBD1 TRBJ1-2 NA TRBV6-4 TGTGCCAGCAGTGATAGTAGGACAGGCTATGGCTACACCTTC CASSDSRTGYGYTF
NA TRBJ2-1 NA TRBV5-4 TGTGCCAGCAGCTTGGCGGGGGATCAGTTCTTC CASSLAGDQFF
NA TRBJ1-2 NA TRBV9 TGTGCCAGCAGCCCTTCGGGACGGTCTAACTATGGCTACACCTTC CASSPSGRSNYGYTF
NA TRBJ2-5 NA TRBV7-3 TGTGCCAGCAGCTCGACAGCCCAAGAGACCCAGTACTTC CASSSTAQETQYF
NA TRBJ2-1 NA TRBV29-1 TGCAGCGTTGAAGAACGGTACAATGAGCAGTTCTTC CSVEERYNEQFF
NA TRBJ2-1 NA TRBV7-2 TGTGCCAGCAGCTTAGTCCCACGGGATGAGCAGTTCTTC CASSLVPRDEQFF
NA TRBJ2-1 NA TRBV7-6 TGTGCCAGCAGCTTAGGAAGGGGTCAGTTCTTC CASSLGRGQFF
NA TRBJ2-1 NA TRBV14 TGTGCCAGCAGCCAAGGACTGGGGTACAATGAGCAGTTCTTC CASSQGLGYNEQFF
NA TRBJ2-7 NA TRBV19 TGTGCCAGTAGTCCGGCCGGCGGTTCCTACGAGCAGTACTTC CASSPAGGSYEQYF
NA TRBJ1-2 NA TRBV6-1 TGTGCCAGCAGTGAAGGGTGGTCAGCGGTCTATGGCTACACCTTC CASSEGWSAVYGYTF
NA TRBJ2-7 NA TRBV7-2 TGTGCCAGCAGCTTAGGGCTAGCGAGTTACGAGCAGTACTTC CASSLGLASYEQYF
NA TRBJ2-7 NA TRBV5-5 TGTGCCAGCAGCTCTGGGCCAGCGGTGGGGGACGAGCAGTACTTC CASSSGPAVGDEQYF
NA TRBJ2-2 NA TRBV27 TGTGCCAGCAGCCCCCCTCCCGGGGAGCTGTTTTTT CASSPPPGELFF
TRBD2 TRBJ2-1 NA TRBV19 TGTGCCAGTAGTATAGTTCCAGCGGGGGGGTACAATGAGCAGTTCTTC CASSIVPAGGYNEQFF
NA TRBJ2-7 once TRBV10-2 TGCGCCAGCACCGATAGGCACGAGCAGTACTTC CASTDRHEQYF
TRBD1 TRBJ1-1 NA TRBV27 TGTGCCAGCAGTCCAGGTTCGGACAGGACTGAAGCTTTCTTT CASSPGSDRTEAFF
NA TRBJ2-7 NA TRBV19 TGTGCCAGTAGTATTCCCGACAACATCTACGAGCAGTACTTC CASSIPDNIYEQYF
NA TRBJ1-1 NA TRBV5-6 TGTGCCAGCGGTCTCCCACAGTCTTTGGTCACTGAAGCTTTCTTT CASGLPQSLVTEAFF
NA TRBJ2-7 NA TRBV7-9 TGTGCCAGCAGCTTGGGCCGCTCCTACGAGCAGTACTTC CASSLGRSYEQYF
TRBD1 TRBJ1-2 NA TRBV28 TGTGCCAGCAGTTCGACCCAACGAACAGGGGGGTTCTATGGCTACACCTTC CASSSTQRTGGFYGYTF
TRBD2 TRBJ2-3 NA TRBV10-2 TGCGCCAGCAGTGAGAGCGGGGGCACAGATACGCAGTATTTT CASSESGGTDTQYF
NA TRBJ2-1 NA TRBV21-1 TGTGCCAGCAGCAAAGGAACGGTAGCAGGGCTAGCGGGAGGGCCCGACACCTACAATGAGCAGTTCTTC CASSKGTVAGLAGGPDTYNEQFF
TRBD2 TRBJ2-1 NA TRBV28 TGTGCCAGCAGCCTAAGGGGAGGGAGCTACAATGAGCAGTTCTTC CASSLRGGSYNEQFF
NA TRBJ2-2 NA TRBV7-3 TGTGCCAGCAGCTCCAACGACGGCACCGGGGAGCTGTTTTTT CASSSNDGTGELFF
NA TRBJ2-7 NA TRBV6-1 TGTGCCACCTACGAGCAGTACTTC CATYEQYF
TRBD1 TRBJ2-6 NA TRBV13 TGTGCCAGCAGCTTAGCGGTCTTGGGACAGATAGACTCTGGGGCCAACGTCCTGACTTTC CASSLAVLGQIDSGANVLTF
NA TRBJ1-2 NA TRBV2 TGTGCCAGCAGTGGGGAGGGATATGGCTACACCTTC CASSGEGYGYTF
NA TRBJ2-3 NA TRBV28 TGTGCCAGCAGTTCCCGGGATTTGCCCCCAGATACGCAGTATTTT CASSSRDLPPDTQYF
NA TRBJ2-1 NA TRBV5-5 TGTGCCAGCAGCCTTACGAGGAGCTCCTACAATGAGCAGTTCTTC CASSLTRSSYNEQFF
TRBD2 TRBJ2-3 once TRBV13 TGTGCCAGCAGCTTACGGGGAGGGCAGACAGATACGCAGTATTTT CASSLRGGQTDTQYF
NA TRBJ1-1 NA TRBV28 TGTGCCAGCAGTCCTTACATGAACACTGAAGCTTTCTTT CASSPYMNTEAFF
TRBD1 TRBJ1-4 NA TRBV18 TGTGCCAGCTCGCCGGGACAGGGAGATGAAAAACTGTTTTTT CASSPGQGDEKLFF
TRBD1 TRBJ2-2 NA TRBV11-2 TGTGCCAGCAGCTCACCGGACAGGGGGCATGACGGGGAGCTGTTTTTT CASSSPDRGHDGELFF
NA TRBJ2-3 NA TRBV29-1 TGCAGCGTTGAAGTTTTCGGAGACCTCACAGATACGCAGTATTTT CSVEVFGDLTDTQYF
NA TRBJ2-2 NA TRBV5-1 TGCGCCAGCAGTTCCATGGTCGGGGAGCTGTTTTTT CASSSMVGELFF
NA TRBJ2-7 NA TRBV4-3 TGCGCCAGCAGCCAAACAGGGCGAACCTACGAGCAGTACTTC CASSQTGRTYEQYF
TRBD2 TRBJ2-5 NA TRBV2 TGTGCCAGCAGTGAGCTAGCGGCCCAAGAGACCCAGTACTTC CASSELAAQETQYF
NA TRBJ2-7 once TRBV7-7 TGTGCCAGCAGCTTAGGGGCAGGGGGGTACGAGCAGTACTTC CASSLGAGGYEQYF
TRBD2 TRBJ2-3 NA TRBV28 TGTGCCAGCGCGCCGGGACTAGCGGCCGATACGCAGTATTTT CASAPGLAADTQYF
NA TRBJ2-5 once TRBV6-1 TGTGCCAGCAGTCCAGGTGTGGAGACCCAGTACTTC CASSPGVETQYF
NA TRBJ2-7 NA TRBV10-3 TGTGCCATCAGCGATTATTACGAGCAGTACTTC CAISDYYEQYF
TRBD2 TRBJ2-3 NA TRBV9 TGTGCCAGCAGCGCAGCCCTTGGGGGGGCAGATACGCAGTATTTT CASSAALGGADTQYF
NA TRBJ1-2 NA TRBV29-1 TGCAGCGTCATTGATCCTTCCGAGGAAGGCTACACCTTC CSVIDPSEEGYTF
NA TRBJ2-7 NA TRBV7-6 TGTGCCAGCAGCGTGCAAGGGGGGGACGGCGGCTCCTACGAGCAGTACTTC CASSVQGGDGGSYEQYF
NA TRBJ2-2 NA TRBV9 TGTGCCAGCAGCGTATACCAGGTTAACACCGGGGAGCTGTTTTTT CASSVYQVNTGELFF
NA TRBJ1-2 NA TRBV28 TGTGCCAGCAGTTTGTTGGGGGGGCGGGACTATGGCTACACCTTC CASSLLGGRDYGYTF
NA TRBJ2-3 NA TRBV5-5 TGTGCCAGCACGCCGGGAGTGGGCACAGATACGCAGTATTTT CASTPGVGTDTQYF
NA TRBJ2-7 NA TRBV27 TGTGCCAGCAGTTTATGGGGCAGTTCCTACGAGCAGTACTTC CASSLWGSSYEQYF
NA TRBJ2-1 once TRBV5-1 TGCGCCAGCAGCTTGGCCAGTTCCTACAATGAGCAGTTCTTC CASSLASSYNEQFF
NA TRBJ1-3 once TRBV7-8 TGTGCCAGCAGTCCAACTGGAAACACCATATATTTT CASSPTGNTIYF